Reported below is one TCR beta chain. Ten or more counts support this clonotype. It has no known antigen specificity. No per-base quality is available; no much larger clone lies one base away. These data are taken from a study of read filtering for tumor transcriptome and immune sequencing (dated by TCRdb to about 2020). Regarding the research as a whole: The cohort consisted of roughly 18 male and over eleven female patients, with a mean age of approximately 70 years and an age range of roughly 45 to 85. After DNase treatment, whole-transcriptome libraries were prepared using the TruSeq RNA Access Library Prep Kit. One main goal was a read-filtering strategy for immune repertoire data, in particular deciding whether clonotypes backed by only one read should be removed. The study compared TCR repertoires from targeted immune repertoire sequencing and bulk whole-transcriptome sequencing run on the same bone marrow samples. Per sample, about 4.05 to 10.27 million TCR-region mapped reads were obtained with IR-seq, compared with only 85 to 1273 with RNA-seq. By revised international staging, eight or nine patients were R-ISS I, under 20 were R-ISS II and 7 were R-ISS III.

The Immunoverse kit was used to build TCR libraries from approximately 410 ng RNA, with molecular barcoded adaptors covering alpha/delta and beta/gamma chains. The same RNA used for transcriptome sequencing was used for TCR library preparation. Sequencing of TCR libraries was carried out on an Illumina HiSeq 4000 with 2 x 150 cycles. Per the original workflow: With MiXCR, TCR reads were aligned to human V, D, J and C references and assembled into CDR3 clonotypes, with quality filtering and error correction included. The tcR package in R was used to analyze clonotype counts and gene usage diversity. For inspection of raw mapping reads, RNA-seq reads were mapped by STAR aligner version 2.5.3a onto GRCh37 of the human genome. To test how sequencing depth affects detected clonotypes, IR-seq fastq files were randomly downsampled with Seqtk 1.3. TCRdb redid the processing of the public reads, applying fastp at Q25 and MiXCR, and retained in-frame beta chains. Merged by CDR3 protein, the rows form single entries marked with the most common genes and DNA. What appears here as the V and J calls and clone size reflects TCRdb's work, not the paper's. The sample table contains about 90,000 distinct CDR3 sequences; only one count was recorded for 9% to 15% of them. The ten largest clones capture about 15% of the sample.

Bone marrow was sampled from every patient at the time of active disease. Bone marrow mononuclear cells were isolated by Ficoll-Hypaque density gradient centrifugation. Myeloma plasma cells were removed and CD138-negative cells were collected by negative selection after labeling with CD138 magnetic microbeads on a MACS separator. Flow cytometry with CD138 antibodies on an Attune NxT was used to check how pure the isolated cells were. TRIzol reagent was used to extract total RNA, and a NanoDrop spectrophotometer was used to quantify the extracted RNA. For each patient, the CD138-negative bone marrow sample underwent paired RNA-seq and IR-seq. Points the paper makes about the study in general: Single-read clonotypes made up 80% to 85% of clonotypes but only approximately 3.2% of total reads in IR-seq, compared with approximately 75% of clonotypes and approximately 40% of reads in RNA-seq. When single-read clonotypes were removed, the proportions of shared clonotypes in IR-seq and RNA-seq correlated more strongly. The sorted CD138-negative fraction was composed of a mixed bone marrow immune population rather than of purified T cells. Clonotypes were captured by IR-seq at much higher depth and more reliably than by RNA-seq, and smaller IR-seq throughput was sufficient for identification of most shared clonotypes.

Unmatched junction bases come to 7, with V trimmed by 7 bases and J by 6 bases. Inclusive of the bounding cysteine and phenylalanine, the CDR3 is 13 residues long. Solely the CDR3 DNA is kept, with 39 bases framed from the first base. Per the germline V gene, MNHEY is the CDR1 and SVGEGT is the CDR2. Sequencing input: a population of CD138-negative cells sorted from bone marrow. In the paper's terms, the cell subset or site label means: bone marrow mononuclear cells depleted of CD138+ plasma/myeloma cells by negative magnetic selection. The chain employs TRBV6-2 or TRBV6-3 and TRBJ2-3, with 7 bases aligning to TRBD1. This TCR came from a donor at least 40 years old with multiple myeloma. The nucleotides read TGTGCCAGCATTACACCAGGGGGTGATACGCAGTATTTT. The translation is CASITPGGDTQYF.